A single T cell receptor (beta chain) is shown here with its context. Its antigen is unknown. These data originate in a study of cytomegalovirus exposure and HLA in healthy donors. PCR primers comprised 60 Vbeta and 13 Jbeta primers. Data came from immunoSEQ multiplex PCR; TCRdb stores just in-frame clones and leaves some out. The repertoire consists of hundreds of thousands of clones, with almost 80% occurring once and the leading ten covering less than 2%. This CDR3 is built from 14 residues. Trimming cost V 7 bases and J 4 bases, with 17 bases left between them. CDR1 and CDR2 from the germline V gene are SEHNR and FQNEAQ (reference sequence). Study-wide results and limits: Solely CMV serostatus was available to characterize immune exposure. There were several of the most significant clusters that appeared linked to common viral pathogens in a later analysis.

The receptor comes from a male donor in good health and CMV-seronegative. The source material was PBMCs. The chain uses TRBV7-9 and TRBJ2-7, with D possibly being TRBD1 (6 bases). DNA of the CDR3: TGTGCCAGCAACAATCAGGGGATTCGGTACGAGCAGTACTTC. It encodes CASNNQGIRYEQYF.